One and the same sample provided the 11 T cell receptor beta chains below, sequenced in a study of beta chain features in type 1 diabetes. These receptors' targets are unknown. General study points: All four CD4+ subsets from Type 1 diabetes patients carried moderately but significantly shorter TCRB CDR3s.

Sequencing targeted expressed TCRB transcripts, as all isolated RNA had been reverse transcribed. Some clones are missing from TCRdb's copy, which holds only in-frame ones; the method was immunoSEQ multiplex PCR. The table lists about 28,000 clones, around 60% of them singletons. The specimen sequenced was Tregs from blood. Every receptor here comes from a woman younger than 45 with type 1 diabetes.

This chain uses TRBV2 with TRBJ1-3; D is uncertain. V was pared by 7 bases and J by 4 bases, with 5 bases between. The CDR3 is 11 residues long. Germline loops: CDR1 SNHLY, CDR2 FYNNEI. CDR3 residues: CASTVGNTIYF. The CDR3, as DNA: TGTGCCAGCACTGTAGGAAACACCATATATTTT.

The chain carries TRBV11-1 and TRBJ2-7; 8 bases fit TRBD2. J lost 3 bases, V lost 3 bases, and 4 bases had no gene match. The germline V gene has CDR1 SGHAT and CDR2 FQDESV (reference sequence). This CDR3 is built from 14 residues. The CDR3 is CASSFSGKDYEQYF. The CDR3 DNA sequence: TGTGCCAGCAGCTTTAGCGGGAAGGACTACGAGCAGTACTTC. Complete variable domain (other parts from reference TRBV11-1 and TRBJ2-7): EAEVAQSPRYKITEKSQAVAFWCDPISGHATLYWYRQILGQGPELLVQFQDESVVDDSQLPKDRFSAERLKGVDSTLKIQPAELGDSAMYLCASSFSGKDYEQYFGPGTRLTVT.

The J gene is TRBJ2-7, the V gene TRBV5-1, with D perhaps TRBD1 or TRBD2 (5 bases each). The germline V gene has CDR1 SGHRS and CDR2 YFSETQ. The CDR3 is 14 amino acids. V was cut by 4 bases and J by 6 bases, with 17 bases left in between. The CDR3 spells CASSLGLVAGEQYF. As DNA, the CDR3 is TGCGCCAGCAGCCTGGGGCTAGTGGCGGGCGAGCAGTACTTC.

This clone was counted only a few times. The chain carries TRBV30 and TRBJ2-1; TRBD1 might be the D (6 bases). Germline CDR1 and CDR2: GTSNPN and SVGIG (reference sequence). Trimming took 5 bases from V and 4 from J, leaving 15 bases between them. The CDR3 totals 14 residues. DNA for the CDR3: TGTGCCTGGTACCTACAGGGTGCTTACAATGAGCAGTTCTTC. Protein: CAWYLQGAYNEQFF.

The chain carries TRBV11-2 and TRBJ2-2, with D possibly being TRBD1 (5 bases). V was shortened by 5 bases and J by 1 base, with 8 bases between the two germline ends. The CDR3 covers 14 residues. CDR1 and CDR2 from the germline V gene are SGHAT and FQNNGV. This CDR3 reads CASSQTVNTGELFF. The CDR3 DNA is TGTGCCAGCAGCCAGACAGTGAACACCGGGGAGCTGTTTTTT. The complete variable domain, with remaining parts taken from reference TRBV11-2 and TRBJ2-2, reads EAGVAQSPRYKIIEKRQSVAFWCNPISGHATLYWYQQILGQGPKLLIQFQNNGVVDDSQLPKDRFSAERLKGVDSTLKIQPAKLEDSAVYLCASSQTVNTGELFFGEGSRLTVL.

The chain combines TRBV5-4 with TRBJ1-6; 8 bases map to TRBD1. After removal of 2 bases from V and 6 bases from J, the junction contained 1 base not matched to a gene. Germline loops: CDR1 SGHNT, CDR2 YYREEE (reference sequence). The CDR3 has 14 residues. Here the CDR3 reads CASSLGQGNSPLHF. For the CDR3, the DNA is TGTGCCAGCAGCTTAGGACAGGGTAATTCACCCCTCCACTTT.

This clone was counted a single time. The V and J genes are TRBV18 and TRBJ1-2; 7 bases align to TRBD1. CDR1 KGHSH and CDR2 LQKENI come from the germline V gene. The length of the CDR3 is 15 residues. With 4 bases clipped from V and 4 bases from J, the junction kept 9 bases outside the gene matches. The CDR3 loop is CASSLDRDSSYGYTF. CDR3 nucleotides: TGTGCCAGCTCACTTGACCGGGACAGCTCCTATGGCTACACCTTC.

This chain connects TRBV30 to TRBJ1-1; D is possibly TRBD1 (5 bases). CDR1 and CDR2 from the germline V gene are GTSNPN and SVGIG (reference sequence). Trimming shortened V by 1 base and J by 4 bases, and 10 bases separated the two germline ends. This CDR3 is 13 amino acids long. The CDR3, as DNA: TGTGCCTGGAGTGCTGGGGCCGGCACTGAAGCTTTCTTT. Translation gives CAWSAGAGTEAFF.

There are a few counts of this clone. The V and J genes are TRBV5-1 and TRBJ2-2; D perhaps matches TRBD1 (5 bases). Germline V gene sequence: CDR1 SGHRS, CDR2 YFSETQ. V lost 4 bases and J lost 6, with 16 bases in between. The CDR3 is made up of 15 amino acids. The CDR3 reads CASSVRTLGAGELFF. The DNA of the CDR3 is TGCGCCAGCAGCGTTCGGACATTAGGCGCCGGGGAGCTGTTTTTT.

This clone was counted a few times. This chain links TRBV2 with TRBJ2-1; D perhaps matches TRBD1 (6 bases). The CDR3 covers 15 residues. V gave up 6 bases and J gave up 2 bases, with 14 bases separating them. The germline V gene encodes CDR1 SNHLY and CDR2 FYNNEI. CDR3 nucleotide sequence: TGTGCCAGCAGAGGGGGACAAGGGGCCTACAATGAGCAGTTCTTC. It yields the protein CASRGGQGAYNEQFF.

The V call is TRBV7-9, the J call TRBJ1-6; 10 bases align to TRBD1. The V gene's germline CDR1 is SEHNR and CDR2 FQNEAQ (reference sequence). With 5 bases clipped from V and 4 bases from J, the junction kept 11 bases outside the gene matches. The CDR3 runs 18 residues. The CDR3 sequence is CASSAGQGGQGYNSPLHF. In DNA form, the CDR3 reads TGTGCCAGCAGCGCCGGACAGGGGGGGCAGGGGTATAATTCACCCCTCCACTTT. Based on the CDR3 plus reference TRBV7-9 and TRBJ1-6, the full variable domain is DTGVSQNPRHKITKRGQNVTFRCDPISEHNRLYWYRQTLGQGPEFLTYFQNEAQLEKSRLLSDRFSAERPKGSFSTLEIQRTEQGDSAMYLCASSAGQGGQGYNSPLHFGNGTRLTVT.